Presented here are 19 T cell receptor beta chains from one specimen sequenced in a study of T-cell memory formation after mild COVID-19. A single record per CDR3 protein comes from TCRdb applying MiXCR to the 5' RACE reads. This sample carries about 620,000 distinct CDR3 sequences, about 20% of them seen once, and the ten largest clones take about 12%. Material: PBMCs or a T cell subset sorted from them (not recorded which). The origin of the receptors is an adult woman who had mild COVID-19 (a few samples of this study predate the infection). Cell type and time point are not known.

The table lists this clonotype with many counts. This chain links TRBV23-1 with TRBJ2-6; the match to TRBD1 covers 7 bases. TRBV23-1 is sorted into the ORF group, with uncertain function. There are 20 residues in the CDR3. Losses at the gene ends were 8 bases for V and 2 bases for J; bases not matched to a gene: 21. CDR3 protein: CASRPTKGQDYVAGANVLTF. The DNA for the CDR3 is TGCGCCAGCCGTCCGACTAAAGGACAGGATTATGTCGCTGGGGCCAACGTCCTGACTTTC.

The chain recombines TRBV5-1 with TRBJ1-5; D is unresolved. V lost 0 bases, J lost 7 bases, and 11 bases lay in between. The CDR3 runs 14 residues. Per the germline V gene, CDR1 is SGHRS and CDR2 is YFSETQ. Here the CDR3 reads CASSLDWGWQPQHF. The DNA for the CDR3 is TGCGCCAGCAGCTTGGATTGGGGTTGGCAGCCCCAGCATTTT. Full variable domain (outside the CDR3, taken from reference TRBV5-1 and TRBJ1-5): KAGVTQTPRYLIKTRGQQVTLSCSPISGHRSVSWYQQTPGQGLQFLFEYFSETQRNKGNFPGRFSGRQFSNSRSEMNVSTLELGDSALYLCASSLDWGWQPQHFGDGTRLSIL.

This clonotype was found a few times. This sequence joins TRBV7-2 and TRBJ2-7, with D uncertain. Germline CDR1 is SGHTA and CDR2 is FQGNSA. CDR3 length: 13 amino acids. Between the trimmed V and J ends, which lost 2 bases and 3 bases, there was a span of 8 bases. The CDR3 nucleotides read TGTGCCAGCAGCTTAATGTCCATCTACGAGCAGTACTTC. This codes for CASSLMSIYEQYF.

This clonotype has more than one count but fewer than ten. This chain connects TRBV4-3 to TRBJ2-3; the D is unclear. CDR1 and CDR2 (germline): LGHNA, YSLEER. V gave up 1 base and J gave up 2 bases, with 19 bases separating them. The CDR3 has 18 amino acids. The CDR3: CASSQAPTWAAITDTQYF. In DNA form, the CDR3 reads TGCGCCAGCAGCCAAGCCCCCACGTGGGCGGCGATCACAGATACGCAGTATTTT.

Details on this clonotype: The junction and the germline gene differ at one end; a read error may be behind it. The V call is TRBV19, the J call TRBJ2-3, with D perhaps assigned TRBD1 or TRBD2 (5 bases each). The CDR3 loop spans 15 amino acids. Germline lookup yields CDR1 LNHDA and CDR2 SQIVND (reference sequence). The CDR3 here is CASSIRGGSRDTQYF. The CDR3 coding sequence is TGTGCCAGTAGTATACGTGGGGGTAGCAGAGATACGCAGTATTTT.

This clonotype came up a few times. The chain combines TRBV7-8 with TRBJ2-5; D may be TRBD2 (5 bases). Between the trimmed V and J ends, which lost 2 bases and 4 bases, there was a span of 14 bases. The CDR3 is 15 residues long. Germline loops: CDR1 SGHVS, CDR2 FQNEAQ. The CDR3 nucleotides read TGTGCCAGCAGCTTAATCGGACTTCTCGGAGAGACCCAGTACTTC. Amino acid sequence: CASSLIGLLGETQYF.

This clonotype was counted only a few times. This chain connects TRBV7-6 to TRBJ1-4; D not resolved. The V and J ends lost 5 bases and 8 bases respectively, with 12 bases between them. This CDR3 spans 13 amino acids. Germline V gives CDR1 SGHVS, CDR2 FNYEAQ. The CDR3, as DNA: TGTGCCAGCAGCGTTTACATAGGCGAAAAACTGTTTTTT. Amino acid sequence: CASSVYIGEKLFF.

V usage is TRBV5-6 and J usage is TRBJ2-6; TRBD1 aligns across 11 bases. The CDR3 contains 17 residues. The V segment lost 7 bases and the J segment 0 bases; nucleotides outside the gene matches: 6. Germline V gene lookup returns CDR1 SGHDT and CDR2 YYEEEE. This CDR3 is CASGVDRGPSGANVLTF. The DNA of the CDR3 is TGTGCCAGCGGGGTGGACAGGGGGCCCTCTGGGGCCAACGTCCTGACTTTC.

The chain recombines TRBV9 with TRBJ2-4; TRBD2 matches at 11 bases. The germline V gene encodes CDR1 SGDLS and CDR2 YYNGEE. This CDR3 is built from 16 residues. V gave up 3 bases and J gave up 7 bases; unmatched junction bases: 9. DNA of the CDR3: TGTGCCAGCAGCGAGAACTTAGCGGGAGGGCCGAACATTCAGTACTTC. Translated, it gives CASSENLAGGPNIQYF.

V usage is TRBV29-1 and J usage is TRBJ2-5, with D uncertain. The germline CDR1 and CDR2 sequences are SQVTM and ANQGSEA. The V and J ends lost 3 bases and 2 bases respectively, with 10 bases between them. The CDR3 extends over 13 amino acids. CDR3 sequence reads: CSVEVGIQETQYF. The DNA for the CDR3 is TGCAGCGTTGAGGTGGGAATACAAGAGACCCAGTACTTC.

This clonotype was observed a few times. The genes are TRBV23-1 and TRBJ2-1, with 8 nucleotides matching TRBD1. TRBV23-1 is filed as an ORF, its function uncertain. V trimming: 3 bases; J trimming: 8 bases; junction bases outside the gene matches: 9. This CDR3 has 15 residues. The CDR3 protein is CASSHPSGQGHEQFF. The CDR3 region has the DNA TGCGCCAGCAGTCACCCTAGTGGACAGGGCCATGAGCAGTTCTTC.

The chain combines TRBV20-1 with TRBJ2-2; 11 positions agree with TRBD2. Trimming at V came to 1 base and at J to 4 bases, leaving 2 bases not matched to a gene. Germline CDR1 DFQATT, CDR2 SNEGSKA (reference sequence). The CDR3 extends over 15 amino acids. The CDR3 region has the DNA TGCAGTGCTAGAGGTGGACTAGCGGGCACCGGGGAGCTGTTTTTT. Encoded protein: CSARGGLAGTGELFF.

The chain joins TRBV29-1 to TRBJ2-1; D gene ambiguous. V was trimmed by 4 bases and J by 9 bases, leaving 10 bases between them. The V gene's germline CDR1 is SQVTM and CDR2 ANQGSEA. The CDR3 sequence is 11 residues long. CDR3 nucleotide sequence: TGCAGCGTTGGGCTTTCGGCTGAGCAGTTCTTC. It translates to CSVGLSAEQFF.

The chain combines TRBV12-3 or TRBV12-4 with TRBJ2-3; 10 bases are a match to TRBD2. This CDR3 spans 19 amino acids. V gave up 2 bases and J gave up 1 base; unmatched junction bases: 12. The CDR3 DNA is TGTGCCAGCAGTTTATGGCTAGCGGGAGATCGCCTAGGCACAGATACGCAGTATTTT. This sequence encodes CASSLWLAGDRLGTDTQYF.

This clonotype was picked up a small number of times. The chain carries TRBV7-8 and TRBJ2-4; 9 bases are a match to TRBD1. CDR3 length equals 14 residues. V was pared by 5 bases and J by 6 bases, with 5 bases of the junction left unmatched. Germline-derived CDR1 and CDR2 are SGHVS and FQNEAQ. The CDR3 reads CASSHGQGLNIQYF. The DNA of the CDR3 is TGTGCCAGCAGCCACGGACAGGGGTTAAACATTCAGTACTTC.

The chain recombines TRBV24-1 with TRBJ2-1; weak D call: TRBD1 (6 bases). Germline V gene sequence: CDR1 KGHDR, CDR2 SFDVKD. CDR3 size: 13 residues. With 7 bases removed from V and 8 bases from J, the gap between germline ends came to 14 bases. Here the CDR3 reads CATRRDIYDEQFF. Written as DNA, the CDR3 is TGTGCCACCAGACGGGACATATACGATGAGCAGTTCTTC.

This clonotype was counted a few times. This chain uses TRBV4-1 with TRBJ2-5; unclear D gene. CDR3 size: 15 residues. Germline-derived CDR1 and CDR2 are MGHRA and YSYEKL. Trimming took off 0 bases at V and 2 bases at J, with 10 bases between the two ends. The CDR3 DNA follows: TGCGCCAGCAGCCAAGATTACTTGGAGCAAGAGACCCAGTACTTC. Protein product: CASSQDYLEQETQYF.

The table lists this clonotype with many counts. The chain links TRBV30 to TRBJ2-1, with D possibly called TRBD1 or TRBD2 (5 bases each). Germline V gene sequence: CDR1 GTSNPN, CDR2 SVGIG (reference sequence). V dropped 4 bases and J dropped 8 bases, with 18 bases sitting between them. This CDR3 has 14 residues. The CDR3 protein is CAWTEGVVGDEQFF. The CDR3 coding sequence is TGTGCCTGGACCGAAGGGGTAGTGGGGGATGAGCAGTTCTTC.

The chain has TRBV9 and TRBJ2-1; TRBD2 matches 10 bases. The CDR3 runs to 20 residues. Germline trimming cut 4 bases from V and 2 bases from J; bases unmatched to any gene: 18. The germline V gene encodes CDR1 SGDLS and CDR2 YYNGEE. CDR3 in amino acids: CASSLGTFTPSGRAYNEQFF. The DNA of the CDR3 is TGTGCCAGCAGCCTTGGAACCTTCACTCCTAGCGGGAGAGCCTACAATGAGCAGTTCTTC.